The 21 T cell receptor beta chains reported below all come from one sample, sequenced in a study of cytomegalovirus exposure and HLA in healthy donors. It was with 60 Vbeta and 13 Jbeta primers that the PCR ran. Only in-frame clones appear in the TCRdb table, and some are missing; sequencing was by immunoSEQ multiplex PCR. The sample carries approximately 180,000 clones, around 81% recorded once. The sample consisted of PBMCs. The source is a man aged 18 to 29 in good health and CMV-seronegative.

In its sample, this clone was seen a few times. The chain uses TRBV14 and TRBJ2-3, with TRBD1 matching over 7 bases. This CDR3 is built from 14 residues. Unmatched junction bases numbered 12, after V lost 8 bases and J lost 7 bases. The germline CDR1 and CDR2 sequences are SGHDN and FVKESK. This chain's CDR3 is CASQDRSRGNTQYF. DNA of the CDR3: TGTGCCAGCCAGGACAGGAGCCGGGGTAATACGCAGTATTTT.

This clone was seen more than once but under ten times. CDR3 loop: CASSLAGRGWTEAFF. The CDR3 DNA is TGTGCCAGCAGCTTGGCAGGGAGGGGGTGGACTGAAGCTTTCTTT. V is TRBV7-8 and J is TRBJ1-1; the D gene is possibly TRBD1 (6 bases). V lost 3 bases to trimming and J lost 5 bases, with 16 bases between them. CDR1 SGHVS and CDR2 FQNEAQ come from the germline V gene. This CDR3 has 15 residues.

Only one count was recorded for this clone. The V call is TRBV14, the J call TRBJ1-3; no firm D call. The length of the CDR3 is 16 residues. Germline V gene sequence: CDR1 SGHDN, CDR2 FVKESK. V was clipped by 7 bases and J by 1 base, with 17 bases between them. The CDR3 region is CASIYLTGWSGNTIYF. CDR3 sequence (DNA): TGTGCCAGCATCTACCTGACGGGATGGTCTGGAAACACCATATATTTT. Supplemented by reference TRBV14 and TRBJ1-3, the full variable domain reads EAGVTQFPSHSVIEKGQTVTLRCDPISGHDNLYWYRRVMGKEIKFLLHFVKESKQDESGMPNNRFLAERTGGTYSTLKVQPAELEDSGVYFCASIYLTGWSGNTIYFGEGSWLTVV.

The chain joins TRBV5-6 to TRBJ2-1; D is possibly TRBD1 (6 bases). V was trimmed by 5 bases and J by 8 bases, leaving 14 bases between them. CDR1 SGHDT and CDR2 YYEEEE come from the germline V gene. This CDR3 has 13 amino acids. CDR3 in amino acids: CASSYTGYHEQFF. The CDR3, as DNA: TGTGCCAGCAGTTACACAGGGTACCATGAGCAGTTCTTC.

V usage is TRBV4-2 and J usage is TRBJ2-3, with TRBD2 matching over 8 bases. CDR1 is LGHNA and CDR2 is YNFKEQ in the germline V gene. This CDR3 region has 19 residues. The J segment lost 2 bases and the V segment lost 0 bases, leaving 13 bases of the junction unmatched. In nucleotides, the CDR3 is TGTGCCAGCAGCCAAGATATCCGGGAGGGAGTTCTCTACACAGATACGCAGTATTTT. Protein product: CASSQDIREGVLYTDTQYF.

This clone was seen a single time. The chain is built from TRBV30 and TRBJ2-5, with D uncertain. V was pared by 2 bases and J by 6 bases, with 7 bases between. CDR1 and CDR2 (germline): GTSNPN, SVGIG (reference sequence). This CDR3 contains 11 residues. The CDR3, as DNA: TGTGCCTGGAGTTCCCTACAGACCCAGTACTTC. Translating gives CAWSSLQTQYF. Complete variable domain (other parts from reference TRBV30 and TRBJ2-5): SQTIHQWPATLVQPVGSPLSLECTVEGTSNPNLYWYRQAAGRGLQLLFYSVGIGQISSEVPQNLSASRPQDRQFILSSKKLLLSDSGFYLCAWSSLQTQYFGPGTRLLVL.

This clone has just one count. The chain links TRBV6-5 to TRBJ1-2; D may be TRBD1 (5 bases). Germline-derived CDR1 and CDR2 are MNHEY and SVGAGI. V dropped 5 bases and J dropped 5 bases, with 15 bases sitting between them. The CDR3 spans 14 residues. The CDR3 protein is CASSDGRAGYGYTF. In DNA form, the CDR3 reads TGTGCCAGCAGTGACGGCAGGGCTGGGTATGGCTACACCTTC.

The sample holds a few counts of this clone. The rearrangement uses TRBV5-4 and TRBJ2-2, with D possibly TRBD2 on 6 matching bases. The germline CDR1 and CDR2 sequences are SGHNT and YYREEE (reference sequence). V was clipped by 1 base and J by 8 bases, with 15 bases between them. The CDR3 length is 15 residues. The CDR3, as DNA: TGTGCCAGCAGCTTGCCCGGGACTTCGACAGGGGAGCTGTTTTTT. As protein: CASSLPGTSTGELFF. Full variable domain (remainder filled in from reference TRBV5-4 and TRBJ2-2): ETGVTQSPTHLIKTRGQQVTLRCSSQSGHNTVSWYQQALGQGPQFIFQYYREEENGRGNFPPRFSGLQFPNYSSELNVNALELDDSALYLCASSLPGTSTGELFFGEGSRLTVL.

This rearrangement joins TRBV28 to TRBJ2-1, with 12 bases aligning to TRBD2. CDR1 MDHEN and CDR2 SYDVKM come from the germline V gene. This CDR3 is 16 amino acids long. After removal of 8 bases from V and 3 bases from J, the junction contained 8 bases not matched to a gene. The CDR3 DNA sequence: TGTGCCAGCTGCCTAGCGGGAGGGGGACTCTACAATGAGCAGTTCTTC. This gives the protein CASCLAGGGLYNEQFF.

The chain employs TRBV11-3 and TRBJ2-2, with 11 bases lining up with TRBD2. This CDR3 is 17 amino acids long. Per the germline V gene, CDR1 is SGHNT and CDR2 is YENEEA. V shed 5 bases, J shed 4 bases, and the junction held 9 bases outside the gene matches. Here the CDR3 reads CASSHTPGTSGTGELFF. For the CDR3, the DNA is TGTGCCAGCAGCCACACTCCCGGGACTAGCGGCACCGGGGAGCTGTTTTTT. Supplemented by reference TRBV11-3 and TRBJ2-2, the full variable domain reads EAGVVQSPRYKIIEKKQPVAFWCNPISGHNTLYWYLQNLGQGPELLIRYENEEAVDDSQLPKDRFSAERLKGVDSTLKIQPAELGDSAVYLCASSHTPGTSGTGELFFGEGSRLTVL.

V and J are TRBV14 and TRBJ2-2, with 9 positions matching TRBD1. The germline V gene encodes CDR1 SGHDN and CDR2 FVKESK. The CDR3 is 16 residues long. V lost 4 bases to trimming and J lost 5 bases; unmatched junction nucleotides: 8. In DNA, the CDR3 is TGTGCCAGCAGCCGGCAGGACAGGGGAAAAACCGGGGAGCTGTTTTTT. It encodes CASSRQDRGKTGELFF.

This rearrangement joins TRBV7-2 to TRBJ2-4; 8 bases are a match to TRBD2. Per the germline V gene, CDR1 is SGHTA and CDR2 is FQGNSA. The CDR3 runs 14 residues. Trimming took 6 bases from V and 8 from J; bases not matched to a gene: 9. CDR3 region: CASSPGLVGDIQYF. The CDR3 DNA reads as TGTGCCAGCAGTCCGGGACTAGTGGGTGACATTCAGTACTTC.

This clone was recorded a few times. CDR3 DNA sequence: TGTGCCACCAGCAAAGGTAGCCCTAACTATGGCTACACCTTC. Translated, it gives CATSKGSPNYGYTF. This chain joins TRBV15 and TRBJ1-2; D is uncertain. Trimming cost V 4 bases and J 0 bases, with 9 bases left between them. Germline CDR1 is LNHNV and CDR2 is YYDKDF (reference sequence). The CDR3 contains 14 residues.

In the case of this clone: A junction boundary mismatches the germline segment, possibly from a read error. CDR3 coding DNA: TGCGCCAGCAGCCAAGTAGGAAGAACGCCCCTACGGGGAAAACTGTTTTTT. As protein: CASSQVGRTPLRGKLFF. The rearrangement joins TRBV5-4 to TRBJ1-4; no definite D call. The V gene's germline CDR1 is SGHNT and CDR2 YYREEE (reference sequence). This CDR3 has 17 residues.

This clone has just a few counts. V and J are TRBV2 and TRBJ1-5; D is undetermined. This CDR3 has 14 residues. V lost 2 bases and J 4 bases, leaving 9 bases between the germline ends. Germline-derived CDR1 and CDR2 are SNHLY and FYNNEI. The CDR3 loop reads CASSEQTENQPQHF. In DNA, the CDR3 is TGTGCCAGCAGTGAACAAACGGAGAATCAGCCCCAGCATTTT.

The V and J genes are TRBV23-1 and TRBJ2-1, with 13 positions matching TRBD2. TRBV23-1 is labeled an ORF, and its function is uncertain. The length of the CDR3 is 21 residues. After removal of 3 bases from V and 0 bases from J, the junction contained 14 bases not matched to a gene. In DNA form, the CDR3 reads TGCGCCAGCAGTCATTCCCTCTCATTGACTAGCGGGAGGAGCTCCTACAATGAGCAGTTCTTC. Translating it yields CASSHSLSLTSGRSSYNEQFF.

This clone was detected only once. This chain joins TRBV29-1 and TRBJ2-7, with D perhaps matching TRBD1 (5 bases). The germline V gene encodes CDR1 SQVTM and CDR2 ANQGSEA. The CDR3 contains 12 residues. V was pared by 6 bases and J by 4 bases, with 13 bases between. Written as DNA, the CDR3 is TGCAGCGTATTAGGGGTGCGGTACGAGCAGTACTTC. This sequence encodes CSVLGVRYEQYF.

The chain combines TRBV4-3 with TRBJ1-1, with a weak D call TRBD1 (6 bases). The CDR3 has 17 amino acids. V lost 0 bases to trimming and J lost 6 bases, with 20 bases between them. Germline CDR1 is LGHNA and CDR2 is YSLEER. In DNA, the CDR3 is TGCGCCAGCAGCCAAGATGAAGTTTTGTATTCAGGGGCTGAAGCTTTCTTT. Translated: CASSQDEVLYSGAEAFF.

The J gene is TRBJ1-2, the V gene TRBV28; D is perhaps TRBD1 (6 bases). Trimming took off 5 bases at V and 4 bases at J, with 20 bases between the two ends. The CDR3 is 16 amino acids. Germline lookup yields CDR1 MDHEN and CDR2 SYDVKM. This CDR3 is CASSEGTDRALYGYTF. The CDR3 nucleotides read TGTGCCAGCAGTGAGGGAACGGACAGAGCGCTCTATGGCTACACCTTC.

Turning to this clone: One end of the junction varies from germline; a read error may be responsible. The sample has other DNA sequences that encode this CDR3 too. The DNA for the CDR3 is TGCAGCGTCGAAGATCCGGGGAAGGGAACGAGCTCTGGAAACACCATATATTTT. As protein: CSVEDPGKGTSSGNTIYF. The genes are TRBV29-1 and TRBJ1-3; D remains unclear. Germline V gives CDR1 SQVTM, CDR2 ANQGSEA. This CDR3 has 18 amino acids.

The gene calls are TRBV29-1 and TRBJ2-7; weak D call: TRBD1 (6 bases). This CDR3 is built from 16 residues. The V gene's germline CDR1 is SQVTM and CDR2 ANQGSEA. V lost 3 bases, J lost 0 bases, and 18 bases lay in between. The DNA of the CDR3 is TGCAGCGTTGAGGGGGTGCTAGGACAGCACTCCTACGAGCAGTACTTC. It encodes CSVEGVLGQHSYEQYF.